This TCR beta chain was profiled in a study of cytomegalovirus exposure and HLA in healthy donors. The PCR employed 60 Vbeta primers together with 13 Jbeta primers. Assay used: immunoSEQ multiplex PCR; TCRdb lists only in-frame clones, some missing. The table has about 180,000 clones, 70% to 85% seen once. In regard to this clone: Its antigen is currently unknown. This sample includes further DNA sequences coding for the same CDR3.

Study conclusions and caveats: With later analysis, a missense DCLRE1C variant became linked to TCR beta V- and J-gene trimming. In all likelihood, a cluster of highly shared sequence variants was a sequencing artifact. Productive status was seen about 87% or about 30% of the time for most TCR beta V segments in an earlier analysis. Presence/absence results assume similar sequencing depth per donor, which may not hold.

V lost 7 bases and J lost 5; bases outside the gene matches: 16. Germline CDR1 is SNHLY and CDR2 is FYNNEI. The CDR3 loop spans 16 amino acids. The chain joins TRBV2 to TRBJ2-5; 7 bases fit TRBD2. Input material: PBMCs. This receptor was taken from a middle-aged woman in good health and CMV-seronegative. CDR3 in amino acids: CASTSGGTGQAETQYF. The CDR3 nucleotides read TGTGCCAGCACTTCCGGGGGGACCGGCCAGGCGGAGACCCAGTACTTC.